This TCR beta chain derives from a study of cytomegalovirus exposure and HLA in healthy donors. Study observations and caveats: Altogether, 160 or so TCR beta chains were recorded as cytomegalovirus-associated. In a later analysis, CMV-associated beta chains were mostly HLA-associated, it appeared. In a later analysis, TCR beta V- and J-gene trimming showed a link to a missense DCLRE1C variant.

V was cut by 5 bases and J by 0 bases, with 13 bases left in between. The CDR3 runs to 15 residues. Germline CDR1 reads LNHDA; CDR2 reads SQIVND (reference sequence). A note on this clone: Its cognate antigen is unknown.

The study ran its PCR with 60 Vbeta and 13 Jbeta primers. This table comes from immunoSEQ multiplex PCR, and its TCRdb copy is limited to in-frame clones, with some not included. This sample has over 60,000 clones, with about 75% found just once. The receptor comes from a man aged 18-30 years in good health and CMV-seronegative. The sample comprised PBMCs. This rearrangement joins TRBV19 to TRBJ1-1; perhaps TRBD1 as D (5 bases). In DNA form, the CDR3 reads TGTGCCAGTAGTTCGCCGGGACTCATGAACACTGAAGCTTTCTTT. Translation gives CASSSPGLMNTEAFF.